A single sample is the source of the 27 T cell receptor beta chains below, sequenced in a study of T cells in Graves' hyperthyroidism and ophthalmopathy. TCR beta CDR3 region amplification was performed from RNA transcripts. The HTBI primer set served for first-round RT-PCR of the TCR CDR3. TCRdb fed the multiplex PCR reads into MiXCR, producing one record per CDR3 protein. The sample carries more than 600,000 distinct CDR3 sequences, approximately 16% recorded once. The source material was blood. The receptors stem from a man between 18 and 29 years old with Graves' hyperthyroidism.

The chain uses TRBV15 and TRBJ2-7; no firm D call. The V gene lost 2 bases and the J gene lost 0 bases, with 20 bases spanning the gap. The CDR3 runs to 18 residues. The germline V gene has CDR1 LNHNV and CDR2 YYDKDF (reference sequence). For the CDR3, the DNA is TGTGCCACCAGCAGAAATGTGGGCCAGGCGGCTGGCTCCTACGAGCAGTACTTC. Amino acids: CATSRNVGQAAGSYEQYF.

This clonotype was seen ten or more times. This sequence joins TRBV28 and TRBJ2-7; D is unresolved. The V and J ends lost 3 bases and 3 bases respectively, with 6 bases between them. Germline CDR1 and CDR2: MDHEN and SYDVKM. The CDR3 runs 12 residues. The CDR3 nucleotides are TGTGCCAGCAGTTTTTTGGACTACGAGCAGTACTTC. Its protein is CASSFLDYEQYF.

This clonotype was counted a few times. This sequence joins TRBV6-5 and TRBJ2-3, with D uncertain. Germline CDR1 is MNHEY and CDR2 is SVGAGI. V was shortened by 4 bases and J by 2 bases, with 10 bases between the two germline ends. The CDR3 consists of 14 residues. The CDR3 sequence is CASSSLITTDTQYF. For the CDR3, the DNA is TGTGCCAGCAGTTCCCTGATTACCACAGATACGCAGTATTTT.

This clonotype was recorded at least ten times. This rearrangement joins TRBV5-1 to TRBJ2-1, with D tentatively TRBD1 (5 bases). The V end was cut by 4 bases, the J end by 0 bases, with 11 bases between. The CDR3 has 15 amino acids. The germline V gene has CDR1 SGHRS and CDR2 YFSETQ. Here the CDR3 reads CASSATGVSYNEQFF. CDR3 bases: TGCGCCAGCAGCGCCACAGGAGTCTCCTACAATGAGCAGTTCTTC.

J is TRBJ2-2 and V is TRBV19, with D uncertain. The germline V gene has CDR1 LNHDA and CDR2 SQIVND (reference sequence). The CDR3 is made up of 13 amino acids. Trimming removed 10 bases from V and 5 bases from J, with 14 bases in between. CDR3 nucleotide sequence: TGTGCCACCTCCCATCGCCGGACCGGGGAGCTGTTTTTT. Translating it yields CATSHRRTGELFF.

This clonotype was counted at least ten times. The rearrangement joins TRBV27 to TRBJ2-1, with D tentatively TRBD2 (6 bases). Trimming removed 5 bases at V and 9 bases at J, with 23 bases between. Germline lookup yields CDR1 MNHEY and CDR2 SMNVEV (reference sequence). This CDR3 has 16 residues. The CDR3 loop reads CASSPDRRGTFGEQFF. The DNA of the CDR3 is TGTGCCAGCAGTCCCGATAGGCGGGGTACATTCGGTGAGCAGTTCTTC.

In its sample, this clonotype was seen once. This chain uses TRBV4-1 with TRBJ1-5; TRBD1 might be the D (5 bases). The V end lost 0 bases, the J end lost 4 bases, and 10 bases lay between the germline ends. The germline V gene encodes CDR1 MGHRA and CDR2 YSYEKL. CDR3 length equals 15 residues. The CDR3 here is CASSQDVRENQPQHF. The CDR3 DNA is TGCGCCAGCAGCCAAGATGTCAGGGAGAATCAGCCCCAGCATTTT.

This clonotype was detected only a few times. In DNA form, the CDR3 reads TGCAGCGTTGCTCGACAGGGGGGAGCTTCGAACACTGAAGCTTTCTTT. Amino acids: CSVARQGGASNTEAFF. The J gene is TRBJ1-1, the V gene TRBV29-1, with 9 bases fitting TRBD1. The CDR3 is 16 amino acids. CDR1 SQVTM and CDR2 ANQGSEA come from the germline V gene. Trimming removed 4 bases from V and 1 base from J; junction bases left unmatched: 10.

This clonotype has a handful of counts. The rearrangement joins TRBV6-2 or TRBV6-3 to TRBJ1-5, with D unresolved. From germline, CDR1 is MNHEY and CDR2 SVGEGT. CDR3 size: 15 residues. V lost 2 bases, J lost 0 bases, and 8 bases lay in between. The CDR3 nucleotides are TGTGCCAGCAGTTACGGGTCAGATAGCAATCAGCCCCAGCATTTT. Protein sequence: CASSYGSDSNQPQHF.

This chain connects TRBV5-1 to TRBJ2-7, with 7 bases matching TRBD2. Trimming at V came to 4 bases and at J to 3 bases, leaving 7 bases not matched to a gene. This CDR3 spans 14 amino acids. Germline loops: CDR1 SGHRS, CDR2 YFSETQ. This CDR3 is CASSPGGSYYEQYF. In DNA form, the CDR3 reads TGCGCCAGCAGCCCGGGAGGATCCTACTACGAGCAGTACTTC. Together with reference TRBV5-1 and TRBJ2-7, the CDR3 gives the full variable domain: KAGVTQTPRYLIKTRGQQVTLSCSPISGHRSVSWYQQTPGQGLQFLFEYFSETQRNKGNFPGRFSGRQFSNSRSEMNVSTLELGDSALYLCASSPGGSYYEQYFGPGTRLTVT.

This clonotype appeared many times. V and J are TRBV6-1 and TRBJ2-5, with TRBD1 matching over 7 bases. V lost 6 bases and J lost 3; bases outside the gene matches: 7. The CDR3 is 14 residues long. Germline loops: CDR1 MNHNS, CDR2 SASEGT. CDR3 DNA: TGTGCCAGCAGCACCACAGGGGCGGAAGAGACCCAGTACTTC. Translating gives CASSTTGAEETQYF.

The V and J genes are TRBV20-1 and TRBJ1-5, with 7 bases aligning to TRBD1. The CDR3 has 15 amino acids. The trim removed 3 bases at V and 2 bases at J, leaving 7 bases unmatched. Germline CDR1 DFQATT, CDR2 SNEGSKA (reference sequence). CDR3 sequence (DNA): TGCAGTGCTAGGGATAGACAGGGCGGCAATCAGCCCCAGCATTTT. Translated: CSARDRQGGNQPQHF.

The genes are TRBV5-1 and TRBJ2-1; 15 bases are a match to TRBD2. Per the germline V gene, CDR1 is SGHRS and CDR2 is YFSETQ. Losses at the gene ends were 4 bases for V and 3 bases for J; bases not matched to a gene: 14. The CDR3 is 20 residues long. The CDR3 DNA follows: TGCGCCAGCAGCCCTAGGCGGACTAGCGGGAGGGCCGGAGGCTACAATGAGCAGTTCTTC. Residues: CASSPRRTSGRAGGYNEQFF.

The rearrangement uses TRBV9 and TRBJ2-3, with TRBD2 as a possible D gene (5 bases). Per germline, CDR1 SGDLS and CDR2 YYNGEE. V lost 4 bases and J 2 bases, leaving 11 bases between the germline ends. The CDR3 length is 14 residues. CDR3 sequence (DNA): TGTGCCAGCAGCTTCGCCGGGGACACAGATACGCAGTATTTT. It is translated as CASSFAGDTDTQYF.

This clonotype was seen repeatedly, ten times or more. The chain carries TRBV12-5 and TRBJ1-1; 9 bases line up with TRBD1. The V segment lost 2 bases and the J segment 1 base; nucleotides outside the gene matches: 5. Germline CDR1 is LGHNT and CDR2 is FRNRAP. This CDR3 has 16 residues. CDR3 DNA sequence: TGTGCTAGTGGTTTGCCCCGACAGGGGGAGAACACTGAAGCTTTCTTT. It codes for CASGLPRQGENTEAFF.

DNA of the CDR3: TGTGCCAGCAGCGGTATAGGCGGGTTATCGCCCTACGAGCAGTACTTC. Its translation is CASSGIGGLSPYEQYF. V usage is TRBV9 and J usage is TRBJ2-7, with D maybe TRBD2 (5 bases). Germline CDR1 reads SGDLS; CDR2 reads YYNGEE. Deletions cut 3 bases from V and 2 bases from J, with 18 bases between. This CDR3 spans 16 amino acids.

In its sample, this clonotype was seen a few times. The chain has TRBV20-1 and TRBJ2-3, with a weak D call TRBD2 (6 bases). Per germline, CDR1 DFQATT and CDR2 SNEGSKA (reference sequence). Trimming removed 5 bases from V and 2 bases from J, with 8 bases in between. CDR3 length: 12 amino acids. The CDR3 DNA sequence: TGCAGTGCTGGGGGGAACACAGATACGCAGTATTTT. Protein product: CSAGGNTDTQYF.

In its sample, this clonotype was seen a few times. This rearrangement joins TRBV10-3 to TRBJ2-1; D may be TRBD2 (6 bases). The length of the CDR3 is 15 residues. Germline values: CDR1 ENHRY, CDR2 SYGVKD. Trimming cost V 6 bases and J 2 bases, with 14 bases left between them. The CDR3 sequence is CAISPGRETYNEQFF. CDR3 DNA: TGTGCCATCAGCCCGGGGCGGGAAACCTACAATGAGCAGTTCTTC.

In this sample, this clonotype turned up a few times. The rearrangement joins TRBV20-1 to TRBJ2-7; the D call may be TRBD1 or TRBD2 (5 bases each). V shed 3 bases and J shed 0 bases, with 15 bases lying between them. In germline, CDR1 is DFQATT, CDR2 SNEGSKA (reference sequence). The CDR3 sequence is 15 residues long. The CDR3 protein is CSARGDPLYSYEQYF. The CDR3 DNA sequence: TGCAGTGCTAGGGGGGACCCCCTCTACTCCTACGAGCAGTACTTC.

The V and J genes are TRBV6-2 or TRBV6-3 and TRBJ2-3; D uncertain. Germline CDR1 is MNHEY and CDR2 is SVGEGT. The V gene lost 6 bases and the J gene lost 3 bases, with 19 bases spanning the gap. This CDR3 spans 16 amino acids. CDR3 in amino acids: CASSNPMKGGTDTQYF. CDR3 in DNA: TGTGCCAGCAGCAACCCAATGAAGGGTGGTACAGATACGCAGTATTTT.

V usage is TRBV15 and J usage is TRBJ1-3, with TRBD1 as a possible D gene (6 bases). Germline V gives CDR1 LNHNV, CDR2 YYDKDF (reference sequence). The V end lost 5 bases, the J end lost 7 bases, and 9 bases lay between the germline ends. The CDR3 totals 12 residues. The CDR3 coding sequence is TGTGCCACCAGCGCCCAGGGGAACACCATATATTTT. This sequence encodes CATSAQGNTIYF.

The chain combines TRBV4-1 with TRBJ2-7; D not certain. This CDR3 has 16 amino acids. V shed 0 bases and J shed 3 bases, with 15 bases lying between them. The germline V gene has CDR1 MGHRA and CDR2 YSYEKL. DNA of the CDR3: TGCGCCAGCAGCCAAGATAAAGCGAACAGCAACTACGAGCAGTACTTC. Its protein product is CASSQDKANSNYEQYF.

V gene TRBV7-9 combines with J gene TRBJ2-3; 8 bases agree with TRBD2. The trim removed 7 bases at V and 5 bases at J, leaving 8 bases unmatched. The length of the CDR3 is 14 residues. The germline CDR1 and CDR2 sequences are SEHNR and FQNEAQ (reference sequence). CDR3 sequence: CASTRAGGRDTQYF. The CDR3 DNA sequence: TGTGCCAGCACAAGGGCGGGAGGTAGAGATACGCAGTATTTT. The full variable domain, its missing parts supplied by reference TRBV7-9 and TRBJ2-3, is DTGVSQNPRHKITKRGQNVTFRCDPISEHNRLYWYRQTLGQGPEFLTYFQNEAQLEKSRLLSDRFSAERPKGSFSTLEIQRTEQGDSAMYLCASTRAGGRDTQYFGPGTRLTVL.

This clonotype came up a few times. The DNA for the CDR3 is TGCAGCGTTCATTACAGCGGCACAGATACGCAGTATTTT. It specifies CSVHYSGTDTQYF. This chain joins TRBV29-1 and TRBJ2-3, with unresolved D. V lost 5 bases and J lost 1, with 10 bases in between. Per germline, CDR1 SQVTM and CDR2 ANQGSEA. The CDR3 has 13 amino acids.

This clonotype was recorded at least ten times. The chain combines TRBV2 with TRBJ2-7; 7 bases agree with TRBD1. Losses at the gene ends were 6 bases for V and 0 bases for J; bases not matched to a gene: 8. CDR1 SNHLY and CDR2 FYNNEI come from the germline V gene. The CDR3 is 15 residues long. The CDR3 here is CASRERTGNSYEQYF. The CDR3 bases are TGTGCCAGCAGGGAAAGGACAGGAAACTCCTACGAGCAGTACTTC.

The gene calls are TRBV10-3 and TRBJ2-7; no reliable D call. This CDR3 region has 15 residues. The germline gives CDR1 ENHRY, CDR2 SYGVKD. Deletions cut 4 bases from V and 2 bases from J, with 15 bases between. This CDR3 is CAISVESPTPYEQYF. The CDR3 nucleotides read TGTGCCATCAGTGTAGAATCGCCGACCCCCTACGAGCAGTACTTC.

This clonotype has a count of ten or more. The chain links TRBV2 to TRBJ2-1; 8 nucleotides match TRBD2. The CDR3 has 15 residues. The germline V gene encodes CDR1 SNHLY and CDR2 FYNNEI. The V gene end was trimmed by 6 bases and the J gene end by 2 bases; junction bases not matched to a gene: 6. The CDR3 DNA sequence: TGTGCCAGCAGAGGACTAGCCCTGACCTACAATGAGCAGTTCTTC. Its protein product is CASRGLALTYNEQFF.